This section outlines one T cell receptor (beta chain) sequence together with its context. Antigen unknown. MiXCR, run by TCRdb on the 5' RACE reads, gives a single entry per CDR3 protein. The data contain roughly 450,000 distinct CDR3 sequences, roughly 18% of them singletons. Germline V gives CDR1 MDHEN, CDR2 SYDVKM. The J segment lost 6 bases and the V segment lost 6 bases, leaving 6 bases of the junction unmatched. The CDR3 is 15 amino acids. This sample is part of a study of T-cell memory formation after mild COVID-19. General observations from the study: Memory from before infection featured some responding clones, which suggests cross-reactive memory joined. Contracting clones from day 15 to 85 showed balanced CD4/CD8; later expanders favored CD4+.

The sequencing input was PBMCs or a T cell subset sorted from them (not recorded which). The chain joins TRBV28 to TRBJ2-1, with 12 bases that match TRBD2. The receptor was isolated from a man between 18 and 35 years old who had mild COVID-19 (a few samples of this study predate the infection). Cell type and time point are not known. The CDR3 spells CASRGGTSGSNEQFF. The CDR3 DNA is TGTGCCAGCAGGGGAGGGACTAGCGGGTCCAATGAGCAGTTCTTC.